The 32 T cell receptor beta chains reported below all come from one sample, sequenced in a study of T cell repertoires in cytomegalovirus infection. Their antigen targets remain unknown. TCRdb fed the reads into MiXCR, producing one record per CDR3 protein. This table has about half a million distinct CDR3 sequences, approximately 40% appearing once. The sequencing here drew on cultured PBMCs, taken from culture after CMV antigen stimulation. The receptors originated from a human donor in good health (CMV status not recorded). Some clones in this sample may be carry-over from other donors' samples.

The sample holds a few counts of this clonotype. This chain links TRBV20-1 with TRBJ2-3; TRBD2 agrees at 9 bases. J lost 5 bases, V lost 6 bases, and 9 bases had no gene match. This CDR3 has 14 residues. The V gene's germline CDR1 is DFQATT and CDR2 SNEGSKA (reference sequence). The CDR3 is CSAIIAGVRDTQYF. Written as DNA, the CDR3 is TGCAGTGCGATCATAGCGGGAGTGAGAGATACGCAGTATTTT.

This rearrangement joins TRBV7-9 to TRBJ2-7; the match to TRBD2 covers 11 bases. CDR1 and CDR2 (germline): SEHNR, FQNEAQ (reference sequence). This CDR3 region has 16 residues. V trimming: 6 bases; J trimming: 0 bases; junction bases outside the gene matches: 7. CDR3: CASSYPTSGSSYEQYF. The CDR3 DNA reads TGTGCCAGCAGTTATCCCACTAGCGGGAGCTCCTACGAGCAGTACTTC.

This clonotype has more than one count but fewer than ten. The V gene is TRBV7-2, the J gene TRBJ1-6; the match to TRBD1 covers 7 bases. V lost 5 bases and J lost 1; bases outside the gene matches: 8. Germline V lookup: CDR1 SGHTA, CDR2 FQGNSA. This CDR3 comprises 17 residues. The DNA of the CDR3 is TGTGCCAGCAGCATTTACAGGGGTGGATCCTATAATTCACCCCTCCACTTT. Translated: CASSIYRGGSYNSPLHF. Based on the CDR3 plus reference TRBV7-2 and TRBJ1-6, the full variable domain is GAGVSQSPSNKVTEKGKDVELRCDPISGHTALYWYRQSLGQGLEFLIYFQGNSAPDKSGLPSDRFSAERTGGSVSTLTIQRTQQEDSAVYLCASSIYRGGSYNSPLHFGNGTRLTVT.

This clonotype was observed once. The V gene is TRBV11-2, the J gene TRBJ2-2; 11 positions match TRBD2. Germline CDR1 and CDR2: SGHAT and FQNNGV. Unmatched junction bases numbered 5, after V lost 8 bases and J lost 6 bases. This CDR3 region has 14 residues. The CDR3 protein is CASVISGRAGELFF. In DNA form, the CDR3 reads TGTGCCAGCGTGATTAGCGGGAGGGCCGGGGAGCTGTTTTTT.

V gene TRBV7-2 combines with J gene TRBJ2-1; TRBD2 aligns across 8 bases. V was pared by 3 bases and J by 9 bases, with 10 bases of the junction left unmatched. This CDR3 is 15 amino acids long. Germline CDR1 is SGHTA and CDR2 is FQGNSA. CDR3 residues: CASSFRGLEPTEQFF. The CDR3 DNA reads as TGTGCCAGCAGCTTTAGGGGACTAGAACCAACTGAGCAGTTCTTC.

The rearrangement uses TRBV12-5 and TRBJ2-4; D remains unclear. CDR3 length: 14 residues. Germline loops: CDR1 LGHNT, CDR2 FRNRAP. Trimming cost V 2 bases and J 5 bases, with 10 bases left between them. The CDR3 sequence is CASGLPRRQNIQYF. The CDR3 DNA reads TGTGCTAGTGGTTTGCCGCGCAGACAAAACATTCAGTACTTC.

CDR3 amino acids: CASSFQVGGYGYTF. CDR3 DNA sequence: TGTGCCAGCAGCTTCCAGGTGGGGGGCTATGGCTACACCTTC. The V and J genes are TRBV7-8 and TRBJ1-2, with D possibly matching TRBD1 (5 bases). V was trimmed by 3 bases and J by 4 bases, leaving 12 bases between them. Per germline, CDR1 SGHVS and CDR2 FQNEAQ. CDR3 length: 14 residues. The full variable domain, with the rest looked up from reference TRBV7-8 and TRBJ1-2, is GAGVSQSPRYKVAKRGQDVALRCDPISGHVSLFWYQQALGQGPEFLTYFQNEAQLDKSGLPSDRFFAERPEGSVSTLKIQRTQQEDSAVYLCASSFQVGGYGYTFGSGTRLTVV.

This clonotype was seen a handful of times. This rearrangement joins TRBV5-4 to TRBJ2-1; 12 nucleotides line up with TRBD2. Germline V gene sequence: CDR1 SGHNT, CDR2 YYREEE (reference sequence). J lost 2 bases, V lost 4 bases, and 4 bases had no gene match. The CDR3 is made up of 16 amino acids. CDR3 sequence: CASSGSSGGAYNEQFF. CDR3 coding DNA: TGTGCCAGCAGCGGATCTAGCGGGGGGGCCTACAATGAGCAGTTCTTC.

This clonotype was observed a handful of times. V and J are TRBV15 and TRBJ2-3; 7 bases are a match to TRBD2. Germline CDR1 LNHNV, CDR2 YYDKDF (reference sequence). J gave up 5 bases and V 3 bases, and 5 bases lay outside the gene matches. CDR3 size: 14 residues. The CDR3 loop is CATSRGGERDTQYF. The CDR3 region has the DNA TGTGCCACCAGCAGGGGAGGGGAGCGAGATACGCAGTATTTT.

The rearrangement uses TRBV15 and TRBJ2-3; D ambiguous. The CDR3 has 14 amino acids. Germline assignment: CDR1 LNHNV and CDR2 YYDKDF (reference sequence). The V and J ends lost 1 base and 5 bases respectively, with 10 bases between them. CDR3 in amino acids: CATSRVQRQDTQYF. CDR3 nucleotide sequence: TGTGCCACCAGCAGAGTCCAGCGACAAGATACGCAGTATTTT. Full variable domain (outside the CDR3, taken from reference TRBV15 and TRBJ2-3): DAMVIQNPRYQVTQFGKPVTLSCSQTLNHNVMYWYQQKSSQAPKLLFHYYDKDFNNEADTPDNFQSRRPNTSFCFLDIRSPGLGDTAMYLCATSRVQRQDTQYFGPGTRLTVL.

V is TRBV4-1 and J is TRBJ2-7, with no clear D. Germline V gene sequence: CDR1 MGHRA, CDR2 YSYEKL. There are 15 residues in the CDR3. Trimming removed 1 base at V and 5 bases at J, with 15 bases between. This chain's CDR3 is CASSQGTTYRNEQYF. The CDR3, as DNA: TGCGCCAGCAGCCAAGGAACTACCTACCGGAACGAGCAGTACTTC.

The chain joins TRBV7-9 to TRBJ2-3; D is perhaps TRBD1 or TRBD2 (6 bases each). CDR1 and CDR2 from the germline V gene are SEHNR and FQNEAQ (reference sequence). There are 17 residues in the CDR3. Trimming took off 4 bases at V and 2 bases at J, with 19 bases between the two ends. The CDR3: CASSSVVFGGPTDTQYF. CDR3 sequence (DNA): TGTGCCAGCAGCTCGGTGGTCTTTGGGGGGCCCACAGATACGCAGTATTTT. Full variable domain (rest looked up from reference TRBV7-9 and TRBJ2-3): DTGVSQNPRHKITKRGQNVTFRCDPISEHNRLYWYRQTLGQGPEFLTYFQNEAQLEKSRLLSDRFSAERPKGSFSTLEIQRTEQGDSAMYLCASSSVVFGGPTDTQYFGPGTRLTVL.

The V and J genes are TRBV6-1 and TRBJ2-4; 7 bases match TRBD1. Germline CDR1 MNHNS, CDR2 SASEGT. CDR3 size: 16 residues. V lost 7 bases and J lost 1; bases outside the gene matches: 10. CDR3 nucleotide sequence: TGTGCCAGCACGCCCCTCGGGACAGAGGCCAAAAACATTCAGTACTTC. This gives the protein CASTPLGTEAKNIQYF.

This clonotype occurred a few times. This sequence joins TRBV7-9 and TRBJ2-7; the match to TRBD1 covers 9 bases. The CDR3 contains 14 residues. The V and J ends lost 8 bases and 7 bases, in that order; junction bases with no gene match: 12. Per germline, CDR1 SEHNR and CDR2 FQNEAQ (reference sequence). The CDR3 nucleotides are TGTGCCAGCCACCCTTGGGGACAGGGTAATGAGCAGTACTTC. The encoded protein is CASHPWGQGNEQYF.

The gene calls are TRBV6-2 or TRBV6-3 and TRBJ2-7; tentative D call: TRBD1 (6 bases). The V gene lost 6 bases and the J gene lost 2 bases, with 17 bases spanning the gap. The germline CDR1 and CDR2 sequences are MNHEY and SVGEGT. The length of the CDR3 is 15 residues. The CDR3 is CASRQGFGRAYEQYF. CDR3 DNA: TGTGCCAGCAGACAGGGTTTTGGCCGTGCCTACGAGCAGTACTTC.

This clonotype has more than one count but fewer than ten. V and J are TRBV7-6 and TRBJ2-1, with 16 bases matching TRBD2. This CDR3 is built from 17 residues. The J segment lost 7 bases and the V segment lost 5 bases, leaving 8 bases of the junction unmatched. The V gene's germline CDR1 is SGHVS and CDR2 FNYEAQ. CDR3 in DNA: TGTGCCAGCAGCCCCGGGACTAGCGGGAGGGCTAGGAATGAGCAGTTCTTC. Protein product: CASSPGTSGRARNEQFF.

Regarding this clonotype: Germline and junction disagree at one end, which may indicate a read error. The chain joins TRBV6-5 to TRBJ2-5, with 14 positions matching TRBD2. The germline gives CDR1 MNHEY, CDR2 SVGAGI. The CDR3 runs to 15 residues. Written as DNA, the CDR3 is TGTGCCAGCAGTTACTCAGGGACTAGCGGGGGCCTTTCCGTGTTC. Its translation is CASSYSGTSGGLSVF.

The gene calls are TRBV20-1 and TRBJ2-5, with 7 bases matching TRBD2. In germline, CDR1 is DFQATT, CDR2 SNEGSKA (reference sequence). The CDR3 is 16 residues long. The ends lost 2 bases at V and 3 bases at J; junction bases unmatched: 12. The CDR3 is CSARNHGGGEEETQYF. The CDR3 DNA follows: TGCAGTGCTAGAAACCACGGCGGGGGAGAGGAAGAGACCCAGTACTTC.

CDR3: CASSQVVSGFMNTEAFF. The CDR3 coding sequence is TGCGCCAGCAGCCAAGTAGTTTCGGGGTTTATGAACACTGAAGCTTTCTTT. The chain links TRBV4-1 to TRBJ1-1; D remains ambiguous. Looked up from germline, CDR1 is MGHRA and CDR2 is YSYEKL. Trimming shortened V by 1 base and J by 0 bases, and 15 bases separated the two germline ends. This CDR3 has 17 amino acids.

This rearrangement joins TRBV6-6 to TRBJ2-7; no clear D. Germline V gene lookup returns CDR1 MNHNY and CDR2 SVGAGI (reference sequence). The CDR3 runs 12 residues. Trimming removed 2 bases from V and 5 bases from J, with 7 bases in between. The CDR3 reads CASSYNYDEQYF. The CDR3 nucleotides read TGTGCCAGCAGTTACAATTATGACGAGCAGTACTTC.

This clonotype appeared a single time. V gene TRBV11-2 combines with J gene TRBJ2-5, with 9 bases identical to TRBD2. After removal of 1 base from V and 5 bases from J, the junction contained 8 bases not matched to a gene. Germline CDR1 is SGHAT and CDR2 is FQNNGV. The CDR3 has 16 amino acids. CDR3 nucleotide sequence: TGTGCCAGCAGCTTAGTTGGCGGGGGGGCCCAGGAGACCCAGTACTTC. This gives the protein CASSLVGGGAQETQYF. Full variable domain (missing parts from reference TRBV11-2 and TRBJ2-5): EAGVAQSPRYKIIEKRQSVAFWCNPISGHATLYWYQQILGQGPKLLIQFQNNGVVDDSQLPKDRFSAERLKGVDSTLKIQPAKLEDSAVYLCASSLVGGGAQETQYFGPGTRLLVL.

V gene TRBV6-6 combines with J gene TRBJ1-2; D gene unclear. The length of the CDR3 is 11 residues. Between the trimmed V and J ends, which lost 3 bases and 3 bases, there was a span of 2 bases. CDR1 is MNHNY and CDR2 is SVGAGI in the germline V gene (reference sequence). The CDR3 spells CASSYDYGYTF. DNA of the CDR3: TGTGCCAGCAGTTATGACTATGGCTACACCTTC.

This clonotype was seen only a few times. The rearrangement joins TRBV19 to TRBJ1-5, with D uncertain. The CDR3 has 12 residues. V was cut by 7 bases and J by 0 bases, with 4 bases left in between. Germline V gene sequence: CDR1 LNHDA, CDR2 SQIVND (reference sequence). The CDR3 coding sequence is TGTGCCAGTAAGGGTAGCAATCAGCCCCAGCATTTT. It encodes CASKGSNQPQHF.

A word on this clonotype: One junction end does not reproduce the germline sequence, and a read error may be involved. The chain uses TRBV5-3 and TRBJ2-1; TRBD2 matches at 7 bases. TRBV5-3 is an open reading frame, and its role is uncertain. This CDR3 has 15 amino acids. The CDR3 loop reads CASSLPPASGAEQFF. Here the CDR3 DNA reads TGTGCCAGCAGCTTGCCCCCGGCTAGCGGTGCTGAGCAGTTCTTC.

This clonotype was observed many times. V gene TRBV7-2 combines with J gene TRBJ2-4; D is uncertain. The CDR3 runs 12 residues. Trimming took off 4 bases at V and 7 bases at J, with 8 bases between the two ends. Germline V gives CDR1 SGHTA, CDR2 FQGNSA. CDR3 sequence reads: CASSSSANIQYF. CDR3 sequence (DNA): TGTGCCAGCAGCTCCTCGGCCAACATTCAGTACTTC.

The V call is TRBV9, the J call TRBJ2-5, with D possibly matching TRBD2 (6 bases). Trimming removed 0 bases from V and 5 bases from J, with 14 bases in between. This CDR3 region has 15 residues. Looked up from germline, CDR1 is SGDLS and CDR2 is YYNGEE. CDR3 in amino acids: CASSVGKAGKETQYF. CDR3 DNA: TGTGCCAGCAGCGTAGGAAAAGCGGGCAAGGAGACCCAGTACTTC.

This clonotype was detected only a few times. The gene calls are TRBV6-1 and TRBJ1-5; D is possibly TRBD1 (6 bases). In germline, CDR1 is MNHNS, CDR2 SASEGT. This CDR3 spans 15 amino acids. V was trimmed by 7 bases and J by 5 bases, leaving 18 bases between them. The CDR3 region is CASTDTGTSYQPQHF. As DNA, the CDR3 is TGTGCCAGCACCGATACAGGGACCTCATATCAGCCCCAGCATTTT.

This chain links TRBV20-1 with TRBJ2-3; TRBD2 matches at 7 bases. Germline values: CDR1 DFQATT, CDR2 SNEGSKA (reference sequence). V shed 1 base and J 2 bases; nucleotides not matched to a gene: 9. The CDR3 loop spans 16 amino acids. DNA for the CDR3: TGCAGTGCTAGAGCCGCCGCGGGAGAGTACACAGATACGCAGTATTTT. As protein: CSARAAAGEYTDTQYF.

The chain is built from TRBV6-1 and TRBJ2-7, with TRBD2 identical over 12 bases. CDR1 is MNHNS, CDR2 SASEGT, per germline. The CDR3 has 14 residues. V was clipped by 8 bases and J by 3 bases; unmatched bases: 5. The CDR3 sequence: CASGALAGGYEQYF. CDR3 sequence (DNA): TGTGCCAGCGGCGCACTAGCGGGAGGCTACGAGCAGTACTTC.

The genes are TRBV4-1 and TRBJ1-3; no clear D. The CDR3 extends over 17 amino acids. V was shortened by 1 base and J by 0 bases, with 13 bases between the two germline ends. Germline-derived CDR1 and CDR2 are MGHRA and YSYEKL. The CDR3 nucleotides read TGCGCCAGCAGCCAAGGTTCGGGCAGGTACTCTGGAAACACCATATATTTT. This sequence encodes CASSQGSGRYSGNTIYF.

This clonotype came up a few times. The genes are TRBV7-2 and TRBJ1-3; weak D call: TRBD1 (6 bases). There are 13 residues in the CDR3. Looked up from germline, CDR1 is SGHTA and CDR2 is FQGNSA. V lost 5 bases, J lost 4 bases, and 9 bases lay in between. CDR3 sequence reads: CASSPGQGNTIYF. The CDR3 DNA reads as TGTGCCAGCAGCCCCGGACAGGGAAACACCATATATTTT. The full variable domain, with the rest looked up from reference TRBV7-2 and TRBJ1-3, is GAGVSQSPSNKVTEKGKDVELRCDPISGHTALYWYRQSLGQGLEFLIYFQGNSAPDKSGLPSDRFSAERTGGSVSTLTIQRTQQEDSAVYLCASSPGQGNTIYFGEGSWLTVV.

There are a few counts of this clonotype. The V and J genes are TRBV18 and TRBJ2-3; unclear D gene. This CDR3 region has 14 residues. V was pared by 2 bases and J by 4 bases, with 10 bases between. Germline V gene data show CDR1 as KGHSH and CDR2 as LQKENI. CDR3 sequence: CASSPLTVSDTQYF. The CDR3 DNA is TGTGCCAGCTCACCATTAACGGTCTCAGATACGCAGTATTTT.